This T cell receptor beta chain derives from a study of T cells in Graves' hyperthyroidism and ophthalmopathy. From RNA transcripts, TCR beta CDR3 regions were amplified. The TCR CDR3 first-round RT-PCR relied on the HTBI primer set. One entry per CDR3 protein results from TCRdb running MiXCR on the multiplex PCR reads. The sample yields about 640,000 distinct CDR3 sequences, 20% to 25% seen once. In this sample, this clonotype turned up a few times. The study based diagnoses on clinical symptoms, serum thyroxine and TRAb, thyroid ultrasound and orbital computed tomography. This CDR3 region has 15 residues. CDR1 is SGHRS, CDR2 YFSETQ, per germline. Germline trimming cut 4 bases from V and 2 bases from J; bases unmatched to any gene: 7.

The sequence was collected from a man aged 25 to 40 with Graves' ophthalmopathy. Material for sequencing was blood. This chain connects TRBV5-1 to TRBJ1-1; TRBD1 matches 8 bases. The CDR3 region has the DNA TGCGCCAGCAGCGGACCGGGACAGGTAAACACTGAAGCTTTCTTT. Its translation: CASSGPGQVNTEAFF.